The 7 T cell receptor beta chains below come from one sample, sequenced in a study of PD-1 blockade in classical Hodgkin lymphoma. Using immunoSEQ multiplex PCR, the repertoire was profiled, and TCRdb retains in-frame clones only, with some absent. The table shows approximately 20,000 clones, with less than 85% occurring only once. As for time point: cycle 4 day 1 (C4D1), after about 6 weeks of nivolumab. Following autologous stem cell transplantation, relapse occurred in every patient, and exposure to brentuximab vedotin varied. Using magnetic negative selection, the CD4+ T cells were separated out of thawed PBMCs. Sequenced here: CD4+ T cells from blood, sampled before the fourth cycle of nivolumab. The receptors stem from a human donor with classical Hodgkin lymphoma.

This chain joins TRBV7-9 and TRBJ1-1, with D hard to call. The CDR3 is made up of 12 amino acids. Germline CDR1 is SEHNR and CDR2 is FQNEAQ (reference sequence). Trimming cost V 2 bases and J 6 bases, with 7 bases left between them. CDR3 in amino acids: CASSLLGSEAFF. Here the CDR3 DNA reads TGTGCCAGCAGCTTACTGGGGTCTGAAGCTTTCTTT.

This clone was found once. This chain links TRBV28 with TRBJ1-1, with D uncertain. Trimming removed 6 bases at V and 4 bases at J, with 9 bases between. CDR1 MDHEN and CDR2 SYDVKM come from the germline V gene. The CDR3 length is 12 residues. CDR3 nucleotide sequence: TGTGCCAGCAGGACCATAGTCACTGAAGCTTTCTTT. It yields the protein CASRTIVTEAFF.

This clone showed up just once. The chain employs TRBV10-3 and TRBJ2-7; 9 positions match TRBD1. CDR3 length: 15 amino acids. Germline V gene lookup returns CDR1 ENHRY and CDR2 SYGVKD. Unmatched junction bases numbered 11, after V lost 4 bases and J lost 7 bases. This CDR3 is CAISALGQGLGEQYF. The CDR3 bases are TGTGCCATCAGTGCTCTGGGACAGGGTTTGGGAGAGCAGTACTTC.

DNA for the CDR3: TGTGCCAGCAGCATGGTCTATGGCTACACCTTC. Translation gives CASSMVYGYTF. V gene TRBV6-1 combines with J gene TRBJ1-2, with D uncertain. V gave up 6 bases and J gave up 4 bases, with 6 bases separating them. The CDR3 loop spans 11 amino acids. Germline V gene data show CDR1 as MNHNS and CDR2 as SASEGT.

Written as DNA, the CDR3 is TGCGCCAGCAGCTTGAGGGACACCGGGGAGCTGTTTTTT. It is translated as CASSLRDTGELFF. V gene TRBV5-1 combines with J gene TRBJ2-2, with unresolved D. The CDR3 runs to 13 residues. Germline V gene lookup returns CDR1 SGHRS and CDR2 YFSETQ. Trimming left V 1 base short and J 3 bases short, with 4 bases between.

The gene calls are TRBV18 and TRBJ2-7; 12 bases are a match to TRBD2. CDR3 length: 14 amino acids. The germline CDR1 and CDR2 sequences are KGHSH and LQKENI. V lost 4 bases, J lost 4 bases, and 2 bases stayed unmatched. The DNA of the CDR3 is TGTGCCAGCTCACTACTAGCGGGAGGTTACGAGCAGTACTTC. Translated: CASSLLAGGYEQYF. The entire variable domain, with the rest obtained from reference TRBV18 and TRBJ2-7, is as follows: NAGVMQNPRHLVRRRGQEARLRCSPMKGHSHVYWYRQLPEEGLKFMVYLQKENIIDESGMPKERFSAEFPKEGPSILRIQQVVRGDSAAYFCASSLLAGGYEQYFGPGTRLTVT.

The V call is TRBV27, the J call TRBJ2-7, with 13 bases lining up with TRBD2. CDR1 is MNHEY, CDR2 SMNVEV, per germline (reference sequence). V shed 7 bases and J 5 bases; nucleotides not matched to a gene: 14. The CDR3 has 17 amino acids. CDR3 residues: CASTHRTSGSVTHEQYF. Written as DNA, the CDR3 is TGTGCCAGCACGCATCGGACTAGCGGGAGTGTTACCCACGAGCAGTACTTC.